The 10 T cell receptor beta chains below come from one sample, sequenced in a study of beta chain features in type 1 diabetes. The whole isolated RNA underwent reverse transcription, so sequencing captured expressed TCRB transcripts. TCRdb's copy holds only in-frame clones and misses some; the assay was immunoSEQ multiplex PCR. The table has 450,000 to 550,000 clones, around 30% seen once. Sequenced sample: naive CD4+ T cells from blood. The receptors were sampled from a man younger than 30 in good health.

Remarks on this clone: The identical CDR3 is also encoded by other nucleotide sequences in the sample. The CDR3 loop is CASSLTPQETQYF. In DNA form, the CDR3 reads TGTGCCAGCAGCTTAACCCCCCAAGAGACCCAGTACTTC. This chain links TRBV7-9 with TRBJ2-5; D remains ambiguous. Trimming left V 2 bases short and J 1 base short, with 5 bases between. Germline CDR1 SEHNR, CDR2 FQNEAQ (reference sequence). The CDR3 is made up of 13 amino acids. The variable domain in full, with the rest retrieved from reference TRBV7-9 and TRBJ2-5, is DTGVSQNPRHKITKRGQNVTFRCDPISEHNRLYWYRQTLGQGPEFLTYFQNEAQLEKSRLLSDRFSAERPKGSFSTLEIQRTEQGDSAMYLCASSLTPQETQYFGPGTRLLVL.

V gene TRBV10-3 combines with J gene TRBJ2-2, with D perhaps matching TRBD1 (6 bases). Per germline, CDR1 ENHRY and CDR2 SYGVKD. V lost 4 bases to trimming and J lost 3 bases, with 12 bases between them. The CDR3 covers 15 residues. The CDR3 bases are TGTGCCATCAGTGGGAGGACAGAGTACACCGGGGAGCTGTTTTTT. This sequence encodes CAISGRTEYTGELFF.

The chain joins TRBV5-1 to TRBJ1-4; D is ambiguous. Germline V gives CDR1 SGHRS, CDR2 YFSETQ. The CDR3 sequence is 14 residues long. Trimming took off 3 bases at V and 4 bases at J, with 10 bases between the two ends. The CDR3 reads CASSSGGNNEKLFF. CDR3 nucleotides: TGCGCCAGCAGCTCTGGAGGAAATAATGAAAAACTGTTTTTT. Full variable domain (remainder filled in from reference TRBV5-1 and TRBJ1-4): KAGVTQTPRYLIKTRGQQVTLSCSPISGHRSVSWYQQTPGQGLQFLFEYFSETQRNKGNFPGRFSGRQFSNSRSEMNVSTLELGDSALYLCASSSGGNNEKLFFGSGTQLSVL.

As regards this clone: Distinct nucleotide sequences in the sample also encode this CDR3. This chain uses TRBV28 with TRBJ2-7, with 8 nucleotides matching TRBD2. Germline V CDR1 and CDR2: MDHEN, SYDVKM. V lost 2 bases, J lost 3 bases, and 3 bases stayed unmatched. The CDR3 is made up of 14 amino acids. DNA for the CDR3: TGTGCCAGCAGTTTAGCGGGAGGTGGCTACGAGCAGTACTTC. It is translated as CASSLAGGGYEQYF.

This chain links TRBV29-1 with TRBJ1-2; D gene ambiguous. V dropped 4 bases and J dropped 3 bases, with 9 bases sitting between them. There are 12 residues in the CDR3. The germline CDR1 and CDR2 sequences are SQVTM and ANQGSEA. In nucleotides, the CDR3 is TGCAGCGTTGTTTACAGAGACTATGGCTACACCTTC. Translating gives CSVVYRDYGYTF. Looking up the rest from reference TRBV29-1 and TRBJ1-2 gives the full variable domain: SAVISQKPSRDICQRGTSLTIQCQVDSQVTMMFWYRQQPGQSLTLIATANQGSEATYESGFVIDKFPISRPNLTFSTLTVSNMSPEDSSIYLCSVVYRDYGYTFGSGTRLTVV.

V and J are TRBV7-9 and TRBJ1-2, with D hard to call. Germline V CDR1 and CDR2: SEHNR, FQNEAQ (reference sequence). The CDR3 has 18 amino acids. V was cut by 5 bases and J by 4 bases, with 26 bases left in between. The CDR3 loop reads CASSLPAGKGEPAYGYTF. DNA of the CDR3: TGTGCCAGCAGCCTTCCGGCGGGGAAGGGAGAACCTGCCTATGGCTACACCTTC. Together with reference TRBV7-9 and TRBJ1-2, the CDR3 gives the full variable domain: DTGVSQNPRHKITKRGQNVTFRCDPISEHNRLYWYRQTLGQGPEFLTYFQNEAQLEKSRLLSDRFSAERPKGSFSTLEIQRTEQGDSAMYLCASSLPAGKGEPAYGYTFGSGTRLTVV.

The chain carries TRBV30 and TRBJ1-1; a possible D gene is TRBD1 (5 bases). Germline CDR1 is GTSNPN and CDR2 is SVGIG (reference sequence). CDR3 length: 11 residues. CDR3: CVGSRGSEAFF. The CDR3 coding sequence is TGTGTCGGTAGTCGGGGGTCTGAAGCTTTCTTT.

The chain employs TRBV28 and TRBJ1-1, with unresolved D. Looked up from germline, CDR1 is MDHEN and CDR2 is SYDVKM. The CDR3 covers 12 residues. Between the trimmed V and J ends, which lost 7 bases and 11 bases, there was a span of 17 bases. CDR3 sequence (DNA): TGTGCCAGCACTATACGAGCACGGGGTGCTTTCTTT. Its translation is CASTIRARGAFF.

This chain joins TRBV7-2 and TRBJ2-5, with D unclear. V lost 4 bases, J lost 3 bases, and 9 bases lay in between. Germline V gene sequence: CDR1 SGHTA, CDR2 FQGNSA. The CDR3 is 13 residues long. The CDR3 DNA sequence: TGTGCCAGCAGCTGGAAGCAGGAAGAGACCCAGTACTTC. Its translation is CASSWKQEETQYF.

V gene TRBV28 combines with J gene TRBJ2-3; the D gene is possibly TRBD1 (7 bases). The CDR3 has 15 residues. From germline, CDR1 is MDHEN and CDR2 SYDVKM. Trimming pared 5 bases from V and 4 bases from J, leaving 16 bases between. DNA for the CDR3: TGTGCCAGCAGTACCCCGGGCAGGGGGGCAGATACGCAGTATTTT. This gives the protein CASSTPGRGADTQYF.